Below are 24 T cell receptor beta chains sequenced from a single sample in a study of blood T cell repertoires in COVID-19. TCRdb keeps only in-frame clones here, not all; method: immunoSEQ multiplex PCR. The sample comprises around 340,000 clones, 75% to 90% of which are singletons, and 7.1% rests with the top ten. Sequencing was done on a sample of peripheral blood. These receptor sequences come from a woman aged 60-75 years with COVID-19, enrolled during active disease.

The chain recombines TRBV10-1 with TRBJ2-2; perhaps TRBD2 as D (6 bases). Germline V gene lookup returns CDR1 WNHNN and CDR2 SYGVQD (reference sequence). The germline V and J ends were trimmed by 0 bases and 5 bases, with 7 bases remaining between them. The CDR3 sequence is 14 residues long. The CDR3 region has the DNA TGCGCCAGCAGTGAGTCGGGGGGTACCGGGGAGCTGTTTTTT. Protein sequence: CASSESGGTGELFF.

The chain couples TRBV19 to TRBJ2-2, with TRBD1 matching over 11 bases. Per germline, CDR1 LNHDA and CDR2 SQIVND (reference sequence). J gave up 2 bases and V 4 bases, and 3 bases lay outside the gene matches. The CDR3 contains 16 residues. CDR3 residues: CASSSGQGANTGELFF. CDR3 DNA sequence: TGTGCCAGTAGTAGTGGACAGGGGGCCAACACCGGGGAGCTGTTTTTT.

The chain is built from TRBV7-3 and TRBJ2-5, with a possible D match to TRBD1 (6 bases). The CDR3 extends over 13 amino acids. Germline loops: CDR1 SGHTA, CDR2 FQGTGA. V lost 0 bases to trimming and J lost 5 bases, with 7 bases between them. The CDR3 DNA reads TGTGCCAGCAGCTTAACCAGGGGTGAGACCCAGTACTTC. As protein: CASSLTRGETQYF.

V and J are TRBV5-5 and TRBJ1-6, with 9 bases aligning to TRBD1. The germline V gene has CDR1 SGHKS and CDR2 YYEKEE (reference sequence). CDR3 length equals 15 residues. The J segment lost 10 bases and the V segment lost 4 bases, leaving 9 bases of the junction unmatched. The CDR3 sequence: CASSRTGTGLSPLHF. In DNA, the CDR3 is TGTGCCAGCAGCCGTACCGGGACAGGGCTCTCACCCCTCCACTTT.

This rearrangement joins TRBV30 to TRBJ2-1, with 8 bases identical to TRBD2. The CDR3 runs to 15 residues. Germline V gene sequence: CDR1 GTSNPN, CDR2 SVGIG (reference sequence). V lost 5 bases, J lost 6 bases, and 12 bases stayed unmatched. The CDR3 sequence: CAWLHIGGAVNEQFF. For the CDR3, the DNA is TGTGCCTGGTTACACATCGGGGGGGCGGTCAATGAGCAGTTCTTC. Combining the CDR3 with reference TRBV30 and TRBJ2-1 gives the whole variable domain SQTIHQWPATLVQPVGSPLSLECTVEGTSNPNLYWYRQAAGRGLQLLFYSVGIGQISSEVPQNLSASRPQDRQFILSSKKLLLSDSGFYLCAWLHIGGAVNEQFFGPGTRLTVL.

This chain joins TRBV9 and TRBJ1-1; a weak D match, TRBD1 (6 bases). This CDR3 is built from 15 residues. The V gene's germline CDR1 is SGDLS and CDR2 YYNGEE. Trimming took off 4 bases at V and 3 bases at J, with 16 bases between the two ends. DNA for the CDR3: TGTGCCAGCAGCACAGAACAGGGAGAACACACTGAAGCTTTCTTT. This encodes CASSTEQGEHTEAFF.

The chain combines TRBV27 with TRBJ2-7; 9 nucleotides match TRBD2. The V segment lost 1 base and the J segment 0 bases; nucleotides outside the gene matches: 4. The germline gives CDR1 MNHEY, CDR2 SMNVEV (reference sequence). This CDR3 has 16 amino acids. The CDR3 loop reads CASSLLAGGSSYEQYF. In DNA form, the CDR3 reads TGTGCCAGCAGTTTATTGGCGGGGGGGAGCTCCTACGAGCAGTACTTC.

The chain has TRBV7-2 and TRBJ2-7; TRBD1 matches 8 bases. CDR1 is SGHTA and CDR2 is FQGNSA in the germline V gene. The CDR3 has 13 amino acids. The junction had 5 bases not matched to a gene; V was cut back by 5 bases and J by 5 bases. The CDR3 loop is CASSLTGDHEQYF. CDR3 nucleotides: TGTGCCAGCAGCCTGACAGGGGACCACGAGCAGTACTTC.

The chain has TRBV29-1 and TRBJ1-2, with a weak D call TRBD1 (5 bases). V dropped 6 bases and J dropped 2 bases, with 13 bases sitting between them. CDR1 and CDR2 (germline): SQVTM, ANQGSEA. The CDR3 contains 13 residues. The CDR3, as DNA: TGCAGCGTAAAACCGCCAGGGAACTATGGCTACACCTTC. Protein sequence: CSVKPPGNYGYTF.

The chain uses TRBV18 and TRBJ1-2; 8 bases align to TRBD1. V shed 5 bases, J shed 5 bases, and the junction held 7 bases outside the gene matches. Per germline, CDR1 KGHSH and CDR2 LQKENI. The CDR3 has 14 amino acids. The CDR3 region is CASSSRTGLYGYTF. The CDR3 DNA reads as TGTGCCAGCTCATCCCGGACAGGGCTGTATGGCTACACCTTC.

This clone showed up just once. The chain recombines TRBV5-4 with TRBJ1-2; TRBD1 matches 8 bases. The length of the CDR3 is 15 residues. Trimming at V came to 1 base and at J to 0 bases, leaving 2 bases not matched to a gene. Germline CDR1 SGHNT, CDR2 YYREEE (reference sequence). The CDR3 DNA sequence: TGTGCCAGCAGCTTGCAGGGGGCCCCTAACTATGGCTACACCTTC. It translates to CASSLQGAPNYGYTF. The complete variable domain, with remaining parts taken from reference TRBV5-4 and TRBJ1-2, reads ETGVTQSPTHLIKTRGQQVTLRCSSQSGHNTVSWYQQALGQGPQFIFQYYREEENGRGNFPPRFSGLQFPNYSSELNVNALELDDSALYLCASSLQGAPNYGYTFGSGTRLTVV.

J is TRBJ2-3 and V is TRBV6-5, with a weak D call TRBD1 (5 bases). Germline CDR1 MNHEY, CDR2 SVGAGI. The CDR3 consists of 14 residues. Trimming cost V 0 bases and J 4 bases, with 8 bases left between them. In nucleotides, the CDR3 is TGTGCCAGCAGTTACTCGACAGTATCAGATACGCAGTATTTT. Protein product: CASSYSTVSDTQYF.

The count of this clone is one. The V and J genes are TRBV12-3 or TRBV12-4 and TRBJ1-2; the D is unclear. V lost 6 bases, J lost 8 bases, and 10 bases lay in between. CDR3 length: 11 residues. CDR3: CASRFGEGYTF. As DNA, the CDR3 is TGTGCCAGCAGGTTCGGAGAGGGCTACACCTTC.

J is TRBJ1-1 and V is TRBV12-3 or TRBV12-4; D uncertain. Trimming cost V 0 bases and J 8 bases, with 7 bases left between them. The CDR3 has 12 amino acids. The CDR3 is CASSLARAEAFF. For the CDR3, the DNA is TGTGCCAGCAGTTTAGCGAGGGCGGAAGCTTTCTTT.

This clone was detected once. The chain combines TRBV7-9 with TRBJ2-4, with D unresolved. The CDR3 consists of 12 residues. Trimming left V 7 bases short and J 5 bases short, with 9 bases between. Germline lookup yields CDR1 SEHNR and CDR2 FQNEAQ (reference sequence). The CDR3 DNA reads TGTGCCAGCACCTCCCAGGAAAACATTCAGTACTTC. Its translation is CASTSQENIQYF.

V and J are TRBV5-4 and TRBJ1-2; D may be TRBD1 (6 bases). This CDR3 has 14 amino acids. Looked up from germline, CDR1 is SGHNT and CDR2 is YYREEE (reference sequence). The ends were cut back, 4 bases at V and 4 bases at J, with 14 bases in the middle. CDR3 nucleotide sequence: TGTGCCAGCAGCACTTCGACAGGCCTCTATGGCTACACCTTC. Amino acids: CASSTSTGLYGYTF.

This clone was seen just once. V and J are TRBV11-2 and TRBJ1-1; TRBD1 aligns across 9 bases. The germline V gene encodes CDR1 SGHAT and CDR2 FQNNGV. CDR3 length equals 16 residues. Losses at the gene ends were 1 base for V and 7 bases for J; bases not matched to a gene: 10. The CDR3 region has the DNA TGTGCCAGCAGCTTAGTATTGGGACAGGGTTTGGGTGAAGCTTTCTTT. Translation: CASSLVLGQGLGEAFF.

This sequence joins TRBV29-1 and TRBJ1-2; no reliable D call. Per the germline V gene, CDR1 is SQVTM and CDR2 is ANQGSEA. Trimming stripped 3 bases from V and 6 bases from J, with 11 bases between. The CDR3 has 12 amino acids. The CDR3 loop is CSVERAGDGYTF. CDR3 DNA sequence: TGCAGCGTTGAGAGGGCCGGGGATGGCTACACCTTC.

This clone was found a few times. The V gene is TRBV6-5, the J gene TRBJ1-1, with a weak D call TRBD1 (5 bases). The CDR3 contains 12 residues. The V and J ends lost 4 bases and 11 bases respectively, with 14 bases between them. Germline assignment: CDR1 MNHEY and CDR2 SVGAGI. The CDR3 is CASSSFGGVAFF. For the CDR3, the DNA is TGTGCCAGCAGTTCGTTTGGGGGGGTGGCTTTCTTT.

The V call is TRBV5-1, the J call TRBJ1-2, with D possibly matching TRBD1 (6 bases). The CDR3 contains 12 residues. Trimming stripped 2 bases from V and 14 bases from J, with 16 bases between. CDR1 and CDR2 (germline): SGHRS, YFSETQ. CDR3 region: CASSFDRTRNTF. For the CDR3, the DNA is TGCGCCAGCAGCTTTGACAGGACTAGGAATACCTTC.

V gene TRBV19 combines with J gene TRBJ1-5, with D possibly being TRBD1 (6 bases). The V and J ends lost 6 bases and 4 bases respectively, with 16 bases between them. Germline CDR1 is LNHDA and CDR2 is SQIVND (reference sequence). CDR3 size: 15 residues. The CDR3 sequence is CASRPRAQGNQPQHF. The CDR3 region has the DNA TGTGCCAGTAGGCCTCGGGCGCAGGGGAATCAGCCCCAGCATTTT.

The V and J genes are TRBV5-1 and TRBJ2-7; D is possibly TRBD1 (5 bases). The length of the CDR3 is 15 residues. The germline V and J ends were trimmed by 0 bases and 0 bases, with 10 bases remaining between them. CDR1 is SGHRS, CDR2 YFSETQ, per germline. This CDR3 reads CASSLAGIGSYEQYF. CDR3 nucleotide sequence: TGCGCCAGCAGCTTGGCAGGGATCGGCTCCTACGAGCAGTACTTC.

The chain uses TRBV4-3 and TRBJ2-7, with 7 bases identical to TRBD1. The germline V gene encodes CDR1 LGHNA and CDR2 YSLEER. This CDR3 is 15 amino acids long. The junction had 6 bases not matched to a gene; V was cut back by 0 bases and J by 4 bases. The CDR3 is CASSQDRDSAYEQYF. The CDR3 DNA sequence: TGCGCCAGCAGCCAAGACCGGGACAGTGCTTACGAGCAGTACTTC.

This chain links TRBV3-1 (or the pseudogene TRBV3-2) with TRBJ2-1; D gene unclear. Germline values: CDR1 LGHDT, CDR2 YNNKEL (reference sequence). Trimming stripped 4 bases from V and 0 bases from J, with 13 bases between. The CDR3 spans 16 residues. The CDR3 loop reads CASSRLARSSYNEQFF. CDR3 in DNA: TGTGCCAGCAGCCGCCTTGCGAGGAGCTCCTACAATGAGCAGTTCTTC.